The sequence of this TCR beta chain was determined in a study of blood T cell repertoires in COVID-19. As for the study in general: The samples span acute and convalescent COVID-19 from the United States, Italy and Spain. In each case, the material was cDNA or gDNA derived from T cells, B-cell-depleted T cells, or PBMCs.

In the original analysis: Scientists estimated how many nucleated cells there were by amplifying reference gene primers. The protocol was immunoSEQ multiplex PCR, while the TCRdb copy is restricted to in-frame clones and leaves out a portion. The V and J calls and the clone size are those of that table, but D and trimming were determined from the DNA. The sample lists 90,000 to 100,000 clones, about 80% seen once, with around 5.8% in the top ten. Trimming removed 1 base from V and 8 bases from J; junction bases left unmatched: 11. Germline V gene lookup returns CDR1 SGHTA and CDR2 FQGNSA. This CDR3 is built from 17 residues.

The receptor comes from a man aged 60-69 years with acute or convalescent COVID-19. The sample was peripheral blood. The rearrangement joins TRBV7-2 to TRBJ1-2; TRBD1 aligns across 12 bases. The CDR3 region has the DNA TGTGCCAGCAGCTTAGGGGGTACCGGGACAGGGGGCCGGGGCTACACCTTC. It translates to CASSLGGTGTGGRGYTF.